Given below is one TCR beta chain in context. Source study methods: From reference gene primer amplification, estimates of nucleated cell counts were derived. Repertoires were generated with immunoSEQ multiplex PCR, while TCRdb's copy carries only in-frame clones and drops some. D and trimming were read from the DNA, whereas the V and J calls and clone size are those reported in that table. The sample lists approximately 130,000 clones; about 86% were seen once. The CDR3 spans 15 residues. Germline V gene data show CDR1 as LNHDA and CDR2 as SQIVND (reference sequence). V lost 1 base and J lost 5, with 13 bases in between. The data stem from a study of blood T cell repertoires in COVID-19.

The chain uses TRBV19 and TRBJ2-3, with D tentatively TRBD2 (5 bases). This TCR was recovered from a woman aged 50 to 65 with acute or convalescent COVID-19. The sample was peripheral blood. The CDR3: CASSIVGDRRDTQYF. As DNA, the CDR3 is TGTGCCAGTAGTATAGTCGGGGATAGAAGAGATACGCAGTATTTT.